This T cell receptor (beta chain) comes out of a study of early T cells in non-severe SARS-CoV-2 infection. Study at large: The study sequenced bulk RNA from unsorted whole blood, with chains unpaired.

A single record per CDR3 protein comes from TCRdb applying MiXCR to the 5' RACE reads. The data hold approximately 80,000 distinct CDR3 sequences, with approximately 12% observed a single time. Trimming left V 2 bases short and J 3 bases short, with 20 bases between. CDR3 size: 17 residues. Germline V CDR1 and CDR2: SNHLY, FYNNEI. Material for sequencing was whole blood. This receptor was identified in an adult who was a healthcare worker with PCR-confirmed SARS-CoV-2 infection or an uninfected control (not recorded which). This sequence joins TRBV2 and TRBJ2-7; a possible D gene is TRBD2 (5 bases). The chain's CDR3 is CASSEYSQDSPGYEQYF. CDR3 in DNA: TGTGCCAGCAGTGAATATTCCCAGGACTCTCCAGGCTACGAGCAGTACTTC. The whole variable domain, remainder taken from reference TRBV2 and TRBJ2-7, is EPEVTQTPSHQVTQMGQEVILRCVPISNHLYFYWYRQILGQKVEFLVSFYNNEISEKSEIFDDQFSVERPDGSNFTLKIRSTKLEDSAMYFCASSEYSQDSPGYEQYFGPGTRLTVT.